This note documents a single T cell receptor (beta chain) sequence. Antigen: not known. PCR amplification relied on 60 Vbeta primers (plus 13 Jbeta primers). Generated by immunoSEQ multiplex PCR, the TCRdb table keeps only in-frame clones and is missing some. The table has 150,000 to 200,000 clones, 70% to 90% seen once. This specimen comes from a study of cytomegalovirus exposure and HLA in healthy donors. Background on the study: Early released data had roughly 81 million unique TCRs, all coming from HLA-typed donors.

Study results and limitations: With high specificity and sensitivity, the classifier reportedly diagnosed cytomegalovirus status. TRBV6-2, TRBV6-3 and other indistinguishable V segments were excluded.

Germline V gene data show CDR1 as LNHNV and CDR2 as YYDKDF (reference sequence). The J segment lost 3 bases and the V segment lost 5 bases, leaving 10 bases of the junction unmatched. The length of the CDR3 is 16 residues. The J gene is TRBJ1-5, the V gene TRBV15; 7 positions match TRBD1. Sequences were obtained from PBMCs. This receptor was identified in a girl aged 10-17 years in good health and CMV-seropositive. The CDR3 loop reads CATSEKTGFVNQPQHF. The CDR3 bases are TGTGCCACCAGCGAAAAGACAGGGTTTGTCAATCAGCCCCAGCATTTT.